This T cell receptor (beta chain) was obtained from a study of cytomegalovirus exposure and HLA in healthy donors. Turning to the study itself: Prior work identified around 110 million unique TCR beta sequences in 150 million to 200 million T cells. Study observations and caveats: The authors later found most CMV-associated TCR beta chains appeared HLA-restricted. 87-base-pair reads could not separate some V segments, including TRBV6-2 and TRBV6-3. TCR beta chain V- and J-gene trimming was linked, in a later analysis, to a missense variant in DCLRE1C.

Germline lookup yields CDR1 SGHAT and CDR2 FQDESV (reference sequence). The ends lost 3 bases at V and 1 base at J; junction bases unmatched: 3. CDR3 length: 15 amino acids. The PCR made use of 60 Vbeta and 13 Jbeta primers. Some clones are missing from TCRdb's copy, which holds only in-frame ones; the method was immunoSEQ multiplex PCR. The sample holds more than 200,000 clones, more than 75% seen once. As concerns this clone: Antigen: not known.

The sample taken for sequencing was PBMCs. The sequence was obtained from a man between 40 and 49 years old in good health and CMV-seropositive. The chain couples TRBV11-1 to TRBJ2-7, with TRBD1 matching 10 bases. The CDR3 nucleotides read TGTGCCAGCAGCTTGCTGGGACAGGGGTCCTACGAGCAGTACTTC. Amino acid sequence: CASSLLGQGSYEQYF.